This T cell receptor (beta chain) was captured by sequencing in a study of T cell repertoires in cytomegalovirus infection. TCRdb ran MiXCR on the reads and lists one entry per CDR3 protein. The sample lists 570,000 or so distinct CDR3 sequences; approximately 40% were seen once. Study outcomes and limitations: Of the TCR beta families, the public ones yielded a cumulative frequency that identified carriers of CMV plus the relevant HLA.

In regard to this clonotype: Its specificity is unknown.

V shed 9 bases and J shed 5 bases, with 20 bases lying between them. The CDR3 has 15 residues. The germline V gene has CDR1 LNHDA and CDR2 SQIVND (reference sequence). This sample comprised cultured PBMCs, obtained from culture after CMV antigen stimulation. V and J are TRBV19 and TRBJ1-5; D might be TRBD1 (5 bases). This receptor was taken from a human donor in good health (CMV status not recorded). Some clones in this sample may be carry-over from other donors' samples. CDR3 sequence: CASRRERGSHQPQHF. The CDR3 DNA reads as TGTGCCAGCAGACGGGAAAGGGGATCCCATCAGCCCCAGCATTTT.